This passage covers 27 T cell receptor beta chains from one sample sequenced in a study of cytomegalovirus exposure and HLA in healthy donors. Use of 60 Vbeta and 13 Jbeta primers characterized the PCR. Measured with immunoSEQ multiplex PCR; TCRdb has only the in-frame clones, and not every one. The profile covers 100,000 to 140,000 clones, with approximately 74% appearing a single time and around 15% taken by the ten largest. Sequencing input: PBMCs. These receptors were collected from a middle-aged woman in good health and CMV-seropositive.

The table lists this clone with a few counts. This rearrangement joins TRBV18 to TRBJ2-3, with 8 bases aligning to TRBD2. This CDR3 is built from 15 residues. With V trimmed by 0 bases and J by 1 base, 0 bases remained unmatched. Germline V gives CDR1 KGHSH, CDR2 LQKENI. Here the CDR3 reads CASSPPGLGTDTQYF. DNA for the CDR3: TGTGCCAGCTCACCACCGGGACTAGGCACAGATACGCAGTATTTT. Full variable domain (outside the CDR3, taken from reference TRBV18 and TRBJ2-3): NAGVMQNPRHLVRRRGQEARLRCSPMKGHSHVYWYRQLPEEGLKFMVYLQKENIIDESGMPKERFSAEFPKEGPSILRIQQVVRGDSAAYFCASSPPGLGTDTQYFGPGTRLTVL.

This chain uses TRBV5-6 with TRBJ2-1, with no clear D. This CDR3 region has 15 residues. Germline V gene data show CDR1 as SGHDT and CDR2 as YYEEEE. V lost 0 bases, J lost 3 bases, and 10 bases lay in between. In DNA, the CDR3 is TGTGCCAGCAGCTTGGTTACAGATAACTACAATGAGCAGTTCTTC. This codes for CASSLVTDNYNEQFF.

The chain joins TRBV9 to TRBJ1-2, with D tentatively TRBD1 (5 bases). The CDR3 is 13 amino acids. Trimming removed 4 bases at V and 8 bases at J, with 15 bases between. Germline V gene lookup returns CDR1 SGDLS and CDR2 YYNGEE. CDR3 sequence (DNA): TGTGCCAGCAGCCCCCGTGCAGGGCAGGGCTACACCTTC. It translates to CASSPRAGQGYTF.

CDR3 bases: TGTGCCTGGAGTGCCTCAGGGAGGGGGGCTGAAGCTTTCTTT. Translation gives CAWSASGRGAEAFF. The chain is built from TRBV30 and TRBJ1-1; possibly TRBD1 for D (6 bases). This CDR3 has 14 amino acids. V shed 1 base and J shed 6 bases, with 15 bases lying between them. CDR1 is GTSNPN and CDR2 is SVGIG in the germline V gene (reference sequence).

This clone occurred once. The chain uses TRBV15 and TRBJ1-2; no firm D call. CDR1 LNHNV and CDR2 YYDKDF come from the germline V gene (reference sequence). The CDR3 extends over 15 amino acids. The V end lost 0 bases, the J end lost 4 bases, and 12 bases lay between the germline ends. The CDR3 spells CATSRDWSELYGYTF. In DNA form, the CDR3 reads TGTGCCACCAGCAGAGATTGGTCGGAGCTCTATGGCTACACCTTC.

The CDR3 coding sequence is TGTGCCTGGAGTTTTGGACAGGGCGGCACTGAAGCTTTCTTT. This gives the protein CAWSFGQGGTEAFF. The rearrangement joins TRBV30 to TRBJ1-1, with TRBD1 matching 8 bases. Germline V gene data show CDR1 as GTSNPN and CDR2 as SVGIG (reference sequence). The CDR3 has 14 residues. The J segment lost 4 bases and the V segment lost 2 bases, leaving 6 bases of the junction unmatched.

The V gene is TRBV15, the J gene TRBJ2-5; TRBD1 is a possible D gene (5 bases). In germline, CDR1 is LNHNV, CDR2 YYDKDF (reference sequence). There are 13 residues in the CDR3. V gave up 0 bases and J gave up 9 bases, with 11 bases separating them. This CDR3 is CATSRDRVESQYF. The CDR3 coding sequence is TGTGCCACCAGCAGAGACAGGGTGGAGTCCCAGTACTTC.

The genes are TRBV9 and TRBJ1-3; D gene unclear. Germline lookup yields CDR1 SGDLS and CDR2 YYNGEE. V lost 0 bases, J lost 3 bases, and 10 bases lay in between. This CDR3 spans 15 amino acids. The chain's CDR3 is CASSVVGDSGNTIYF. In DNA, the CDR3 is TGTGCCAGCAGCGTAGTAGGAGATAGTGGAAACACCATATATTTT. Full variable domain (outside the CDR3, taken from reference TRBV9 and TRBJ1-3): DSGVTQTPKHLITATGQRVTLRCSPRSGDLSVYWYQQSLDQGLQFLIQYYNGEERAKGNILERFSAQQFPDLHSELNLSSLELGDSALYFCASSVVGDSGNTIYFGEGSWLTVV.

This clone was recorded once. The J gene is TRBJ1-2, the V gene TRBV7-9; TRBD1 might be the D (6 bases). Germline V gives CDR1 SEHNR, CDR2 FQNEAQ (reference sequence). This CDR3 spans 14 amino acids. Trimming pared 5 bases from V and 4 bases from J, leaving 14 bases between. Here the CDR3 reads CASSRGGRGYGYTF. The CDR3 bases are TGTGCCAGCAGCCGAGGGGGGAGGGGCTATGGCTACACCTTC.

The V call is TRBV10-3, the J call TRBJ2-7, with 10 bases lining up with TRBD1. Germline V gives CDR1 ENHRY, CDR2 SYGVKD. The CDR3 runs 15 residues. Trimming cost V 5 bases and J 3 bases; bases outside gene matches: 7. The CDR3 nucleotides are TGTGCCATCAGTAAGAACCGGGACAGGGGCTACGAGCAGTACTTC. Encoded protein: CAISKNRDRGYEQYF.

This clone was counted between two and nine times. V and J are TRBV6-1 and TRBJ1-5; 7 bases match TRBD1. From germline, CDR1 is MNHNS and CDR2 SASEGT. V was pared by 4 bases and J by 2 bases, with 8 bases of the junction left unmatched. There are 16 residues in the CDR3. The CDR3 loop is CASSVHRGQGNQPQHF. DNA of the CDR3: TGTGCCAGCAGTGTACACAGGGGCCAAGGCAATCAGCCCCAGCATTTT.

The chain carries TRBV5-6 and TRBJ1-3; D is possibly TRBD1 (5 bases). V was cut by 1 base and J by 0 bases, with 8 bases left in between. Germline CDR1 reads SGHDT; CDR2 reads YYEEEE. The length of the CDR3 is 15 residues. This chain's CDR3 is CASSLTGPSGNTIYF. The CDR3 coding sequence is TGTGCCAGCAGCTTGACAGGCCCCTCTGGAAACACCATATATTTT. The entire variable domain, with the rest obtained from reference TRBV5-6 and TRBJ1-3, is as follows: DAGVTQSPTHLIKTRGQQVTLRCSPKSGHDTVSWYQQALGQGPQFIFQYYEEEERQRGNFPDRFSGHQFPNYSSELNVNALLLGDSALYLCASSLTGPSGNTIYFGEGSWLTVV.

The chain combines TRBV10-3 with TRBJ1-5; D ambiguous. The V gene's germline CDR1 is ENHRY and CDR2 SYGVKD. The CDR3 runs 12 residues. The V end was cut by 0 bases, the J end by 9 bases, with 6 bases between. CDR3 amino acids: CAISESDSPQHF. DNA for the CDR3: TGTGCCATCAGTGAGTCGGACTCGCCCCAGCATTTT.

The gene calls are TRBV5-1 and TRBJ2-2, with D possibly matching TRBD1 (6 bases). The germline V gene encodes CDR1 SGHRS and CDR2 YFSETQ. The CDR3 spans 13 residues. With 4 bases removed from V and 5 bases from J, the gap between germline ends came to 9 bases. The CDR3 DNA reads TGCGCCAGCAGCGAAACAGGGACCGGGGAGCTGTTTTTT. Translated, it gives CASSETGTGELFF.

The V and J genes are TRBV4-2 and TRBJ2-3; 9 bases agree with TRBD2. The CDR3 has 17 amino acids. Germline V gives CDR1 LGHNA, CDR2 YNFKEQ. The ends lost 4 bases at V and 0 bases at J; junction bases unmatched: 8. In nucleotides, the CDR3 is TGTGCCAGCAGCCCTAGTGGGCGGGGGGGAAGCACAGATACGCAGTATTTT. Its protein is CASSPSGRGGSTDTQYF.

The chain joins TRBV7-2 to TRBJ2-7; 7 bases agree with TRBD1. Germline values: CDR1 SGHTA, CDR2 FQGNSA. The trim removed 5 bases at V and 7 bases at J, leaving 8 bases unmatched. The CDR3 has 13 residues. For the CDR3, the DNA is TGTGCCAGCAGCCGCAGGGACAGACCAGAGCAGTACTTC. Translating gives CASSRRDRPEQYF.

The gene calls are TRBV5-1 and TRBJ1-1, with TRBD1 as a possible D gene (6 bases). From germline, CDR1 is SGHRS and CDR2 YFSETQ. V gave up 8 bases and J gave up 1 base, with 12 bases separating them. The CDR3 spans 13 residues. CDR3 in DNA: TGCGCCAGTAGGACAGACCCGAACACTGAAGCTTTCTTT. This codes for CASRTDPNTEAFF.

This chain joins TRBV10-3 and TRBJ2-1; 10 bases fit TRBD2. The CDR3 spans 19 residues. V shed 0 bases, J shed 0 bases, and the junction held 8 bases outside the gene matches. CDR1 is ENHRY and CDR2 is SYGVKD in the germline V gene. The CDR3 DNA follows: TGTGCCATCAGTGAGTCTGAGACTAGCGGGCCAATCTCCTACAATGAGCAGTTCTTC. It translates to CAISESETSGPISYNEQFF.

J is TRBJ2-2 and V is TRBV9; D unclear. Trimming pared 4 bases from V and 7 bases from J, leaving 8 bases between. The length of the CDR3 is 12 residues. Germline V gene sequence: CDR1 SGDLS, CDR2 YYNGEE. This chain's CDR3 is CASSPRNGELFF. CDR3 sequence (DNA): TGTGCCAGCAGCCCGCGTAACGGGGAGCTGTTTTTT. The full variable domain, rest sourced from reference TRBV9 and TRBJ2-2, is DSGVTQTPKHLITATGQRVTLRCSPRSGDLSVYWYQQSLDQGLQFLIQYYNGEERAKGNILERFSAQQFPDLHSELNLSSLELGDSALYFCASSPRNGELFFGEGSRLTVL.

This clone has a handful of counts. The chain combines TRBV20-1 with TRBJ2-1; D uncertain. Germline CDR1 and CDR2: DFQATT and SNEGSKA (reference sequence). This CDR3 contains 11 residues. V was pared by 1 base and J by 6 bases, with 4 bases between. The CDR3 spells CSARGGNEQFF. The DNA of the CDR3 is TGCAGTGCTAGAGGCGGCAATGAGCAGTTCTTC.

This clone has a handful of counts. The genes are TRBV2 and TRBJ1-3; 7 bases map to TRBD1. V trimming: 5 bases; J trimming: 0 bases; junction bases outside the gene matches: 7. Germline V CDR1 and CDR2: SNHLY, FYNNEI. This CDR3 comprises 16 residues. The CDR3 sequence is CASSRDSGSSGNTIYF. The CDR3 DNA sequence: TGTGCCAGCAGTCGGGACAGTGGGAGCTCTGGAAACACCATATATTTT.

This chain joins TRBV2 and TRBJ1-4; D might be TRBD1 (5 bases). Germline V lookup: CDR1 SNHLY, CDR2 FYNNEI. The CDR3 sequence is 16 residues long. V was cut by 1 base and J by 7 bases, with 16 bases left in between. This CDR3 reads CASSEGKSRVGEKLFF. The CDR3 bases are TGTGCCAGCAGTGAAGGCAAGAGCAGGGTTGGTGAAAAACTGTTTTTT.

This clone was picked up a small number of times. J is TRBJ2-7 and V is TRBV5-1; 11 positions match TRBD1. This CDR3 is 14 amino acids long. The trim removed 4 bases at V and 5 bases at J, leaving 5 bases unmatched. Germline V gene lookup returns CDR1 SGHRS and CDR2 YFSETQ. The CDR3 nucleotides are TGCGCCAGCAGCGGGACAGGGGGATCCCACGAGCAGTACTTC. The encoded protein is CASSGTGGSHEQYF.

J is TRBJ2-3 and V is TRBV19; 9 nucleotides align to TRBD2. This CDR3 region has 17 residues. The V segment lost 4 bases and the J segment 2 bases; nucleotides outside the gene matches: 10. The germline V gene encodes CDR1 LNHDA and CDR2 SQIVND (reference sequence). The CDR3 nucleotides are TGTGCCAGTAGTAATAAGGGGGCGGGGGGGCTCACAGATACGCAGTATTTT. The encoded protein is CASSNKGAGGLTDTQYF.

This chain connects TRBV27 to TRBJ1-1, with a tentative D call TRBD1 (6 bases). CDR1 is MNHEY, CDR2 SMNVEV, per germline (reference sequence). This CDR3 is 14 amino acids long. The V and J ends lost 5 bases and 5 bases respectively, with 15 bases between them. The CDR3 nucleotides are TGTGCCAGCAGTCCTACCACAGGGTTGACTGAAGCTTTCTTT. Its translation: CASSPTTGLTEAFF.

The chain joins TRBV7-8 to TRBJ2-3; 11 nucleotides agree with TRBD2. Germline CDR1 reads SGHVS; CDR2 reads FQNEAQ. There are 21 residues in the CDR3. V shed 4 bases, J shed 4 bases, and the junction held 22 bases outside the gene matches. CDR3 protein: CASSSLRATSGAQIPPDTQYF. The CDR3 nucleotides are TGTGCCAGCAGCTCACTACGGGCGACTAGCGGGGCTCAGATCCCTCCAGATACGCAGTATTTT. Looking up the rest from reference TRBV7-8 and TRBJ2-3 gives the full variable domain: GAGVSQSPRYKVAKRGQDVALRCDPISGHVSLFWYQQALGQGPEFLTYFQNEAQLDKSGLPSDRFFAERPEGSVSTLKIQRTQQEDSAVYLCASSSLRATSGAQIPPDTQYFGPGTRLTVL.

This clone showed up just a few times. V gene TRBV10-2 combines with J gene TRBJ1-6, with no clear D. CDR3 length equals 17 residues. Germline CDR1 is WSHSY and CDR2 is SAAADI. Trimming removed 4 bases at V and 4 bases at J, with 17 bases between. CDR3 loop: CASSVMRETIYNSPLHF. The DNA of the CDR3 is TGCGCCAGCAGTGTTATGAGGGAGACTATTTATAATTCACCCCTCCACTTT.